The 2 T cell receptor beta chains below all came from one sample that was sequenced in a study of T cells in Graves' hyperthyroidism and ophthalmopathy (dated by TCRdb to between 2018 and 2020). Library preparation was by multiplex PCR. The sequencer was an Illumina HiSeq 2000. The TCR beta CDR3 regions were amplified from the RNA transcripts. The TCR CDR3 was subjected to a first round of RT-PCR using the HTBI primer set and the Qiagen OneStep RT-PCR kit. TCRdb reworked the public reads: Q25 trimming with fastp, MiXCR clone assembly, productive beta chains retained. Each entry merges the rows of one CDR3 protein and shows their most common DNA and genes. The sample data list hundreds of thousands of distinct CDR3 sequences, and roughly 40% of these were observed just once. Of the sample, 8% to 9% is held by the ten largest clones. Source material: blood. These TCRs come from a man aged 18 to 30 with Graves' hyperthyroidism.

This clonotype appeared a few times. The chain is built from TRBV9 and TRBJ1-5; D remains ambiguous. The CDR3 consists of 14 residues. Germline V gives CDR1 SGDLS, CDR2 YYNGEE. Trimming cost V 0 bases and J 3 bases, with 7 bases left between them. The CDR3 reads CASSVDAFNQPQHF. CDR3 nucleotide sequence: TGTGCCAGCAGCGTAGATGCCTTCAATCAGCCCCAGCATTTT.

This chain connects TRBV9 to TRBJ2-1, with D perhaps given as TRBD1 or TRBD2 (5 bases each). The CDR3 contains 14 residues. CDR1 is SGDLS, CDR2 YYNGEE, per germline. The V end lost 5 bases, the J end lost 6 bases, and 15 bases lay between the germline ends. For the CDR3, the DNA is TGTGCCAGCAGTGAAAGAGGGGCGGTCAATGAGCAGTTCTTC. Translating gives CASSERGAVNEQFF.